This entry lists 8 T cell receptor beta chains sequenced from one sample in a study of T cell repertoires in cytomegalovirus infection. TCRdb reprocessed the reads via MiXCR and lists one record per CDR3 protein. This sample has roughly 340,000 distinct CDR3 sequences, with almost 30% found just once. These receptors lack a known antigen. Sequenced here: cultured PBMCs, sampled from culture after CMV antigen stimulation. The receptors shown here come from a human donor in good health (CMV status not recorded). Some clones in this sample may be carry-over from other donors' samples.

A few counts support this clonotype. The chain is built from TRBV11-2 and TRBJ1-2, with 7 bases identical to TRBD1. CDR3 length: 15 residues. Losses at the gene ends were 6 bases for V and 4 bases for J; bases not matched to a gene: 11. The V gene's germline CDR1 is SGHAT and CDR2 FQNNGV. The CDR3 coding sequence is TGTGCCAGCAGACTCAGAGGGGGCAGCGTCTATGGCTACACCTTC. Protein product: CASRLRGGSVYGYTF.

In this sample, this clonotype turned up a few times. This chain joins TRBV7-8 and TRBJ2-3; 12 bases line up with TRBD2. Germline CDR1 reads SGHVS; CDR2 reads FQNEAQ. This CDR3 region has 18 residues. Trimming removed 4 bases from V and 0 bases from J; junction bases left unmatched: 8. Here the CDR3 reads CASSSLAGGTSSTDTQYF. CDR3 coding DNA: TGTGCCAGCAGCTCGCTAGCGGGGGGGACTTCTAGCACAGATACGCAGTATTTT.

The chain is built from TRBV11-2 and TRBJ1-6, with 9 bases that match TRBD1. V lost 5 bases to trimming and J lost 6 bases; unmatched junction nucleotides: 5. The length of the CDR3 is 15 residues. Germline CDR1 and CDR2: SGHAT and FQNNGV. This CDR3 reads CASSHGQGFNSPLHF. The CDR3 nucleotides are TGTGCCAGCAGCCATGGACAGGGGTTTAATTCACCCCTCCACTTT.

The chain joins TRBV7-2 to TRBJ2-3; TRBD2 matches 14 bases. Looked up from germline, CDR1 is SGHTA and CDR2 is FQGNSA. Losses at the gene ends were 4 bases for V and 6 bases for J; bases not matched to a gene: 6. This CDR3 comprises 16 residues. The CDR3 nucleotides are TGTGCCAGCAGCTCTGGACTAGCGGGAGGCCCGGATACGCAGTATTTT. Amino acids: CASSSGLAGGPDTQYF.

V usage is TRBV5-1 and J usage is TRBJ2-3; 11 positions match TRBD2. Trimming cost V 2 bases and J 2 bases; bases outside gene matches: 4. This CDR3 has 16 residues. Looked up from germline, CDR1 is SGHRS and CDR2 is YFSETQ. The CDR3 region has the DNA TGCGCCAGCAGCTTTAGCGGGGGGGCCGTCACAGATACGCAGTATTTT. It codes for CASSFSGGAVTDTQYF.

Ten or more counts support this clonotype. The J gene is TRBJ1-5, the V gene TRBV28; D perhaps matches TRBD1 (5 bases). The V end was cut by 7 bases, the J end by 8 bases, with 24 bases between. The CDR3 is 16 amino acids. Germline V gene data show CDR1 as MDHEN and CDR2 as SYDVKM. The CDR3 is CASTLPSGQGREPQHF. CDR3 DNA sequence: TGTGCCAGCACCCTCCCCTCCGGGCAGGGTCGGGAGCCCCAGCATTTT.

This clonotype turned up a few times. The chain uses TRBV6-1 and TRBJ1-4, with D possibly being TRBD1 (5 bases). The CDR3 sequence is 13 residues long. The germline gives CDR1 MNHNS, CDR2 SASEGT. Trimming pared 6 bases from V and 5 bases from J, leaving 10 bases between. Here the CDR3 DNA reads TGTGCCAGCAGCAGAGGGACGAATGAAAAACTGTTTTTT. Residues: CASSRGTNEKLFF.

This clonotype was counted once. The V call is TRBV10-2, the J call TRBJ2-1; 9 bases match TRBD2. The CDR3 consists of 13 residues. The trim removed 8 bases at V and 9 bases at J, leaving 8 bases unmatched. Germline-derived CDR1 and CDR2 are WSHSY and SAAADI. CDR3 region: CASLSAGGREQFF. The CDR3 region has the DNA TGCGCCAGCCTTAGTGCGGGGGGGCGTGAGCAGTTCTTC.